This passage covers 22 T cell receptor beta chains from one sample sequenced in a study of blood T cell repertoires in COVID-19 (TCRdb year 2020). The library was prepared using the immunoSEQ multiplex PCR assay. In its TCRdb copy, this immuneACCESS table keeps in-frame sequences only and misses some clones. Where compared with another copy, unresolved V genes explain less than half of these, and the others have no known cause. Recorded for this sample are more than 200,000 clones; about nine tenths of them occurred a single time. The ten largest clones represent about 4.8% of the sample. The sample comprised peripheral blood. The receptors were gathered from a man between 45 and 60 years old with acute or convalescent COVID-19.

This rearrangement joins TRBV5-1 to TRBJ1-2, with D tentatively TRBD1 (6 bases). Trimming took off 0 bases at V and 6 bases at J, with 12 bases between the two ends. This CDR3 is built from 14 residues. From germline, CDR1 is SGHRS and CDR2 YFSETQ. In nucleotides, the CDR3 is TGCGCCAGCAGCTTGGACAGGGATGAAGATGGCTACACCTTC. It yields the protein CASSLDRDEDGYTF.

This clone was found a few times. The chain employs TRBV5-1 and TRBJ2-2; TRBD1 aligns across 8 bases. The V and J ends lost 4 bases and 1 base, in that order; junction bases with no gene match: 3. The germline gives CDR1 SGHRS, CDR2 YFSETQ. The CDR3 is 15 residues long. CDR3 coding DNA: TGCGCCAGCAGCCTCGACAGGGGGAACACCGGGGAGCTGTTTTTT. It is translated as CASSLDRGNTGELFF.

The chain combines TRBV5-1 with TRBJ2-7; D ambiguous. CDR1 is SGHRS and CDR2 is YFSETQ in the germline V gene. The CDR3 is 14 amino acids. Trimming took 4 bases from V and 6 from J, leaving 17 bases between them. The CDR3 DNA reads as TGCGCCAGCAGCCCTCCAAGGTCCAGGTCCGAGCAGTACTTC. As protein: CASSPPRSRSEQYF. The entire variable domain, with the rest obtained from reference TRBV5-1 and TRBJ2-7, is as follows: KAGVTQTPRYLIKTRGQQVTLSCSPISGHRSVSWYQQTPGQGLQFLFEYFSETQRNKGNFPGRFSGRQFSNSRSEMNVSTLELGDSALYLCASSPPRSRSEQYFGPGTRLTVT.

The rearrangement uses TRBV6-5 and TRBJ1-1, with D unresolved. V lost 3 bases, J lost 7 bases, and 12 bases lay in between. The germline V gene encodes CDR1 MNHEY and CDR2 SVGAGI. The CDR3 totals 13 residues. The CDR3: CASSYNRGGEAFF. The CDR3 DNA follows: TGTGCCAGCAGTTATAACCGCGGCGGTGAAGCTTTCTTT.

The chain carries TRBV11-2 and TRBJ2-1; the match to TRBD1 covers 9 bases. Trimming cost V 5 bases and J 2 bases; bases outside gene matches: 13. CDR3 length: 18 residues. The V gene's germline CDR1 is SGHAT and CDR2 FQNNGV. CDR3 region: CASSPRINRGQAYNEQFF. CDR3 in DNA: TGTGCCAGCAGCCCTCGCATTAACAGGGGGCAGGCCTACAATGAGCAGTTCTTC.

The J gene is TRBJ1-2, the V gene TRBV10-3; 8 nucleotides agree with TRBD1. Germline V lookup: CDR1 ENHRY, CDR2 SYGVKD. This CDR3 spans 16 amino acids. V lost 6 bases, J lost 4 bases, and 13 bases stayed unmatched. CDR3 nucleotide sequence: TGTGCCATCAGCGCTGACTCTCCTACAGGGGGCTATGGCTACACCTTC. This gives the protein CAISADSPTGGYGYTF.

The chain recombines TRBV7-9 with TRBJ1-1; D remains ambiguous. The V and J ends lost 4 bases and 0 bases respectively, with 12 bases between them. CDR3 length equals 15 residues. CDR1 SEHNR and CDR2 FQNEAQ come from the germline V gene (reference sequence). The CDR3 here is CASSSLGSLNTEAFF. In nucleotides, the CDR3 is TGTGCCAGCAGCTCGCTGGGCAGCCTGAACACTGAAGCTTTCTTT.

This clone showed up just once. J is TRBJ1-2 and V is TRBV3-1 (or the pseudogene TRBV3-2); D not resolved. Trimming pared 10 bases from V and 4 bases from J, leaving 16 bases between. The germline V gene encodes CDR1 LGHDT and CDR2 YNNKEL (reference sequence). CDR3 length equals 13 residues. CDR3 in DNA: TGTGCCACGGAGGGCAGAGGAACCTATGGCTACACCTTC. Translated: CATEGRGTYGYTF.

The DNA for the CDR3 is TGTGCCAGTAGTATCCAGGGAGGTCAGCCCCAGCATTTT. Residues: CASSIQGGQPQHF. V and J are TRBV19 and TRBJ1-5; D is perhaps TRBD1 (5 bases). V lost 3 bases to trimming and J lost 6 bases, with 9 bases between them. This CDR3 region has 13 residues. The germline V gene encodes CDR1 LNHDA and CDR2 SQIVND (reference sequence).

The chain combines TRBV20-1 with TRBJ2-5; D is uncertain. This CDR3 has 11 amino acids. Germline V gene lookup returns CDR1 DFQATT and CDR2 SNEGSKA (reference sequence). V lost 3 bases and J 5 bases, leaving 7 bases between the germline ends. The CDR3 is CSASFRETQYF. CDR3 bases: TGCAGTGCTAGCTTCCGGGAGACCCAGTACTTC.

The rearrangement uses TRBV2 and TRBJ1-3; D uncertain. V lost 5 bases and J lost 0, with 11 bases in between. The CDR3 length is 15 residues. Germline V lookup: CDR1 SNHLY, CDR2 FYNNEI. The CDR3 reads CASSRISYSGNTIYF. CDR3 DNA sequence: TGTGCCAGCAGTCGAATCAGTTACTCTGGAAACACCATATATTTT.

The V call is TRBV11-2, the J call TRBJ1-2; 7 bases fit TRBD1. This CDR3 spans 17 amino acids. The V gene end was trimmed by 6 bases and the J gene end by 1 base; junction bases not matched to a gene: 14. Germline CDR1 is SGHAT and CDR2 is FQNNGV. The CDR3 DNA is TGTGCCAGCAGTCTTCAGGGGGGTTCCCGAGTTAACTATGGCTACACCTTC. Amino acids: CASSLQGGSRVNYGYTF.

Only a few counts were recorded for this clone. This chain uses TRBV9 with TRBJ1-2; 9 bases are a match to TRBD1. Trimming cost V 4 bases and J 3 bases; bases outside gene matches: 7. The CDR3 sequence is 15 residues long. Germline CDR1 and CDR2: SGDLS and YYNGEE. CDR3 loop: CASSKGTGGYYGYTF. The CDR3 DNA is TGTGCCAGCAGCAAGGGAACAGGGGGCTACTATGGCTACACCTTC.

This chain joins TRBV5-4 and TRBJ1-6, with unresolved D. Trimming cost V 7 bases and J 8 bases, with 13 bases left between them. This CDR3 region has 13 residues. Germline V CDR1 and CDR2: SGHNT, YYREEE (reference sequence). DNA of the CDR3: TGTGCCAGCCGGTCCGAACAGCATTCACCCCTCCACTTT. As protein: CASRSEQHSPLHF. The full variable domain, its missing parts supplied by reference TRBV5-4 and TRBJ1-6, is ETGVTQSPTHLIKTRGQQVTLRCSSQSGHNTVSWYQQALGQGPQFIFQYYREEENGRGNFPPRFSGLQFPNYSSELNVNALELDDSALYLCASRSEQHSPLHFGNGTRLTVT.

The chain carries TRBV5-1 and TRBJ1-4; D is possibly TRBD1 (5 bases). V lost 0 bases and J lost 4, with 13 bases in between. This CDR3 is built from 16 residues. Germline V gene sequence: CDR1 SGHRS, CDR2 YFSETQ. In DNA, the CDR3 is TGCGCCAGCAGCTTGGCCGGCGGGGACGTTAATGAAAAACTGTTTTTT. Encoded protein: CASSLAGGDVNEKLFF. Filled out from reference TRBV5-1 and TRBJ1-4, the complete variable domain reads KAGVTQTPRYLIKTRGQQVTLSCSPISGHRSVSWYQQTPGQGLQFLFEYFSETQRNKGNFPGRFSGRQFSNSRSEMNVSTLELGDSALYLCASSLAGGDVNEKLFFGSGTQLSVL.

The chain recombines TRBV6-5 with TRBJ2-1, with 8 positions matching TRBD2. Germline CDR1 reads MNHEY; CDR2 reads SVGAGI. This CDR3 is built from 14 residues. J was trimmed by 1 base and V by 6 bases; bases with no gene match: 2. CDR3 sequence: CASRERGSYNEQFF. CDR3 coding DNA: TGTGCCAGCAGAGAGCGGGGGTCCTACAATGAGCAGTTCTTC.

V and J are TRBV10-3 and TRBJ1-3, with D uncertain. Trimming pared 3 bases from V and 0 bases from J, leaving 6 bases between. There are 14 residues in the CDR3. Germline CDR1 is ENHRY and CDR2 is SYGVKD. This CDR3 reads CAISDSYSGNTIYF. DNA for the CDR3: TGTGCCATCAGTGACAGTTACTCTGGAAACACCATATATTTT.

V is TRBV24-1 and J is TRBJ1-5; D uncertain. The V gene lost 4 bases and the J gene lost 12 bases, with 12 bases spanning the gap. Per germline, CDR1 KGHDR and CDR2 SFDVKD. This CDR3 spans 12 amino acids. CDR3 residues: CATSDSGRVQHF. The CDR3 DNA is TGTGCCACCAGTGACTCCGGTCGGGTCCAGCATTTT.

The chain couples TRBV30 to TRBJ1-6; 9 nucleotides line up with TRBD1. CDR1 is GTSNPN and CDR2 is SVGIG in the germline V gene (reference sequence). The V segment lost 0 bases and the J segment 7 bases; nucleotides outside the gene matches: 7. This CDR3 is built from 16 residues. CDR3 coding DNA: TGTGCCTGGAGTGTAAGGGTGACAGGGGGGAATTCACCCCTCCACTTT. Protein product: CAWSVRVTGGNSPLHF. The full variable domain, with the rest looked up from reference TRBV30 and TRBJ1-6, is SQTIHQWPATLVQPVGSPLSLECTVEGTSNPNLYWYRQAAGRGLQLLFYSVGIGQISSEVPQNLSASRPQDRQFILSSKKLLLSDSGFYLCAWSVRVTGGNSPLHFGNGTRLTVT.

CDR3 residues: CASSVVPGESYEQYF. The CDR3 DNA reads TGTGCCAGCAGCGTAGTCCCAGGGGAATCCTACGAGCAGTACTTC. The chain has TRBV9 and TRBJ2-7; D is perhaps TRBD1 (6 bases). Germline V lookup: CDR1 SGDLS, CDR2 YYNGEE. V lost 0 bases and J 1 base, leaving 11 bases between the germline ends. This CDR3 is built from 15 residues.

The CDR3 here is CASSNQRTGEETQYF. The CDR3 nucleotides are TGTGCCAGCTCCAACCAAAGGACAGGGGAAGAGACCCAGTACTTC. The genes are TRBV18 and TRBJ2-5; TRBD1 aligns across 9 bases. This CDR3 contains 15 residues. Germline trimming cut 6 bases from V and 3 bases from J; bases unmatched to any gene: 8. Germline CDR1 KGHSH, CDR2 LQKENI.

This sequence joins TRBV7-9 and TRBJ1-1, with D maybe TRBD1 (5 bases). The CDR3 spans 12 residues. From germline, CDR1 is SEHNR and CDR2 FQNEAQ (reference sequence). CDR3 coding DNA: TGTGCGGGCGGGGGAAGGGGCACTGAAGCTTTCTTT. Encoded protein: CAGGGRGTEAFF.